One TCR beta chain is described in this entry. Deletions cut 3 bases from V and 2 bases from J, with 3 bases between. The CDR3 is made up of 11 amino acids. Germline lookup yields CDR1 GTSNPN and CDR2 SVGIG (reference sequence). This specimen belongs to a study of control samples from healthy donors and cancer patients. Sequencing used immunoSEQ multiplex PCR; TCRdb keeps in-frame clones, though not all of them. The data contain about 110,000 clones, 75% to 95% of them singletons. The source material was blood. The rearrangement joins TRBV30 to TRBJ2-3, with unresolved D. This receptor was identified in a human donor in good health. The donor label of this sample is uncertain. The CDR3 sequence is CAWSLTDTQYF. DNA of the CDR3: TGTGCCTGGAGCCTCACAGATACGCAGTATTTT.